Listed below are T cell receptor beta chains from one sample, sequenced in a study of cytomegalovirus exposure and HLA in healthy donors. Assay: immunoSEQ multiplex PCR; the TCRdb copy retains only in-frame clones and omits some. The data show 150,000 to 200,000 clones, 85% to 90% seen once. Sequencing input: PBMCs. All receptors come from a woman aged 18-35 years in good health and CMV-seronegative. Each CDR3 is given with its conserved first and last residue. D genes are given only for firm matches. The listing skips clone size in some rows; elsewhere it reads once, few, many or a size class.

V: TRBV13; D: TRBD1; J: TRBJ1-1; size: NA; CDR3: CASSVGQGTEAFF; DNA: TGTGCCAGCAGCGTGGGACAGGGCACTGAAGCTTTCTTT
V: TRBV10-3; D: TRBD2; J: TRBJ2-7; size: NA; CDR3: CAILTSGSYEQYF; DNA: TGTGCCATCCTGACTAGCGGGAGCTACGAGCAGTACTTC
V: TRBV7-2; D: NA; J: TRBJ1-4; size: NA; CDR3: CASSLVGRNEKLFF; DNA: TGTGCCAGCAGCTTAGTAGGGAGGAATGAAAAACTGTTTTTT
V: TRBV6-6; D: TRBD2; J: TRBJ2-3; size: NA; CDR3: CASSVGTSGSFDTQYF; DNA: TGTGCCAGCAGTGTGGGGACTAGCGGGAGTTTTGATACGCAGTATTTT
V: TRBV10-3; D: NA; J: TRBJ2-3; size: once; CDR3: CAISLGGRRGYTQYF; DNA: TGTGCCATCAGTCTTGGCGGAAGGAGGGGATATACGCAGTATTTT
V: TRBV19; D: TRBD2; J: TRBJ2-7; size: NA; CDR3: CASSMGSGRVDEQYF; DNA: TGTGCCAGTAGTATGGGTAGCGGGAGAGTCGACGAGCAGTACTTC
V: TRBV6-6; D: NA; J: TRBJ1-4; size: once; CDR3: CASSLGPGGEKLFF; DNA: TGTGCCAGCAGTTTGGGTCCGGGGGGGGAAAAACTGTTTTTT
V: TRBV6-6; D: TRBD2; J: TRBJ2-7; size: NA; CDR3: CASSYSLAGGGEQYF; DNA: TGTGCCAGCAGTTACAGCCTAGCGGGGGGTGGCGAGCAGTACTTC
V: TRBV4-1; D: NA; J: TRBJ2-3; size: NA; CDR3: CASSHSGFSTDTQYF; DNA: TGCGCCAGCAGCCACAGCGGGTTCAGCACAGATACGCAGTATTTT
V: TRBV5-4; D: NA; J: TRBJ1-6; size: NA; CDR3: CASSSRREGDSPLHF; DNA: TGTGCCAGCAGCTCCCGCAGGGAAGGAGATTCACCCCTCCACTTT
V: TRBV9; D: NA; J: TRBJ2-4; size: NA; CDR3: CASSVVAGNIQYF; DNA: TGTGCCAGCAGCGTAGTTGCCGGAAACATTCAGTACTTC
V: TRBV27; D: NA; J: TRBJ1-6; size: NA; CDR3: CASSLPRGAKYNSPLHF; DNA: TGTGCCAGCAGTTTGCCTCGGGGGGCCAAGTATAATTCACCCCTCCACTTT
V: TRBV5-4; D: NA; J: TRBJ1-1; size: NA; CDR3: CASSNLRVMNTEAFF; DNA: TGTGCCAGCAGCAATCTCCGGGTCATGAACACTGAAGCTTTCTTT
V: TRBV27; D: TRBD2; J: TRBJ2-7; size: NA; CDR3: CASRPPGLNYEQYF; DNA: TGTGCCAGCAGGCCTCCGGGACTAAACTACGAGCAGTACTTC
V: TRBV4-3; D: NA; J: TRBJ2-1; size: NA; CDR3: CASSPGQGWNEQFF; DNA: TGCGCCAGCAGCCCAGGGCAGGGGTGGAATGAGCAGTTCTTC
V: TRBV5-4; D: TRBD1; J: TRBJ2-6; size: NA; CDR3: CASSWGPDRGPSGANVLTF; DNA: TGTGCCAGCAGCTGGGGGCCGGACAGGGGGCCCTCTGGGGCCAACGTCCTGACTTTC
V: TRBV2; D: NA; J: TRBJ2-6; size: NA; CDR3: CASSGERAGANVLTF; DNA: TGTGCCAGCAGTGGGGAGAGGGCTGGGGCCAACGTCCTGACTTTC
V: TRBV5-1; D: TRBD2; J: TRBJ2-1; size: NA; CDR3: CASSLALAGARDEQFF; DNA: TGCGCCAGCAGCTTGGCGTTAGCGGGAGCCCGGGATGAGCAGTTCTTC
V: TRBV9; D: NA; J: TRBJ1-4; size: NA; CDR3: CASSVATAPPEKLFF; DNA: TGTGCCAGCAGCGTAGCGACAGCTCCCCCTGAAAAACTGTTTTTT
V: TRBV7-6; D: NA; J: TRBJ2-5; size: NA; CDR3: CASSLEDWRREQYF; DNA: TGTGCCAGCAGCTTGGAGGACTGGCGGAGGGAGCAGTACTTC
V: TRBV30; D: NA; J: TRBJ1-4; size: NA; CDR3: CATRGEVGGNEKLFF; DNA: TGTGCCACCAGAGGGGAGGTGGGAGGTAATGAAAAACTGTTTTTT
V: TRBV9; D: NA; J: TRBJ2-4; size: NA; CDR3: CASSGTENIQYF; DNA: TGTGCCAGCAGCGGAACAGAAAACATTCAGTACTTC
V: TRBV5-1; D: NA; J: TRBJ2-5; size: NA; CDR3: CASSLAPQETQYF; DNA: TGCGCCAGCAGCTTGGCTCCTCAAGAGACCCAGTACTTC
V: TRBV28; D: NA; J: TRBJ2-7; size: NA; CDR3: CASTGRQGRYEQYF; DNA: TGTGCCAGCACGGGAAGGCAGGGGCGCTACGAGCAGTACTTC
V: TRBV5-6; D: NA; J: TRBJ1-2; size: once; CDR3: CASSRRSPRPIGYGYTF; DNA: TGTGCCAGCAGCCGTCGGTCTCCTAGGCCCATCGGCTATGGCTACACCTTC
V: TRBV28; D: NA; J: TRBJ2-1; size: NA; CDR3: CASSSAAGHNEQFF; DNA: TGTGCCAGCAGTTCCGCGGCAGGGCACAATGAGCAGTTCTTC
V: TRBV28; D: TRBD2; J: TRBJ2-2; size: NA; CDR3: CASHGTSANTGELFF; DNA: TGTGCCAGCCACGGGACTAGCGCGAACACCGGGGAGCTGTTTTTT
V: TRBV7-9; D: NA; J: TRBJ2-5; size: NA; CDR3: CASSSRGAYQETQYF; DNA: TGTGCCAGCAGCAGTCGCGGGGCGTACCAAGAGACCCAGTACTTC
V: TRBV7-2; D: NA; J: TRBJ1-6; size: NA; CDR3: CASSSGFSYNSPLHF; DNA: TGTGCCAGCAGCTCAGGTTTCTCCTATAATTCACCCCTCCACTTT
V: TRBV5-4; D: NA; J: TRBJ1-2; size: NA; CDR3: CASSYNRGLANGLYGYTF; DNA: TGTGCCAGCAGCTACAACCGGGGACTAGCTAATGGGCTATATGGCTACACCTTC
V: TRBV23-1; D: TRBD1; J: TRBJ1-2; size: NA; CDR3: CASSPMCRDRDIYGYTF; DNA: TGCGCCAGCAGTCCTATGTGCCGGGACAGGGACATCTATGGCTACACCTTC
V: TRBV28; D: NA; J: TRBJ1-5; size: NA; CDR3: CASSQGGSNQPQHF; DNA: TGTGCCAGCAGCCAAGGAGGAAGCAATCAGCCCCAGCATTTT
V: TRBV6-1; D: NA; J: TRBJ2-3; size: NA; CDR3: CASSEEQLSTDTQYF; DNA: TGTGCCAGCAGTGAAGAACAGCTCAGCACAGATACGCAGTATTTT
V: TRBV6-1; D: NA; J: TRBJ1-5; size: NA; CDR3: CASSESTGSNQPQHF; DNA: TGTGCCAGCAGTGAAAGTACGGGAAGCAATCAGCCCCAGCATTTT
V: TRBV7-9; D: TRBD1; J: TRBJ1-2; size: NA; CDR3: CASSPGTGGFGYTF; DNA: TGTGCCAGCAGCCCTGGGACAGGGGGCTTTGGCTACACCTTC
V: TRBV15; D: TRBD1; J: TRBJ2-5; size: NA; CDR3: CATSIGTVGRETQYF; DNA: TGTGCCACCAGCATTGGGACAGTCGGGCGAGAGACCCAGTACTTC
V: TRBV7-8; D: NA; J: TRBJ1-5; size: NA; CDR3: CASSPAGAGGNQPQHF; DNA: TGTGCCAGCAGCCCCGCGGGGGCAGGAGGCAATCAGCCCCAGCATTTT
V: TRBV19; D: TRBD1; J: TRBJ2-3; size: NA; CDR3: CASSIYRGPAQYF; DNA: TGTGCCAGTAGTATCTACAGGGGCCCTGCGCAGTATTTT
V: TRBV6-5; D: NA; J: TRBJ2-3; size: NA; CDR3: CASSYGTGSGADTQYF; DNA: TGTGCCAGCAGTTACGGAACAGGGAGTGGCGCAGATACGCAGTATTTT
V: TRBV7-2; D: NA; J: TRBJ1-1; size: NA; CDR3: CASSLGGRMNTEAFF; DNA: TGTGCCAGCAGCTTAGGGGGGAGGATGAACACTGAAGCTTTCTTT
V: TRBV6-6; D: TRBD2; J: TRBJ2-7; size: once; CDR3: CASRASGSSYEQYF; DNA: TGTGCCAGCAGGGCTAGCGGGAGTTCCTACGAGCAGTACTTC
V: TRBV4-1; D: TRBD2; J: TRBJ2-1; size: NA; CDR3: CASSQAAGANEQFF; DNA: TGCGCCAGCAGCCAGGCAGCGGGAGCCAATGAGCAGTTCTTC
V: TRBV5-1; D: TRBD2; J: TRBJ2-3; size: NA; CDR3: CASSLGAGGGTDTQYF; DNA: TGCGCCAGCAGCTTGGGAGCGGGGGGTGGGACAGATACGCAGTATTTT
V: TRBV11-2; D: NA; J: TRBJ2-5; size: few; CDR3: CASSSSETQYF; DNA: TGTGCCAGCAGCTCCTCAGAGACCCAGTACTTC
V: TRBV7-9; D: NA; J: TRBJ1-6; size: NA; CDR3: CASSLDGVGDYNSPLHF; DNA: TGTGCCAGCAGCCTAGATGGAGTCGGGGACTATAATTCACCCCTCCACTTT
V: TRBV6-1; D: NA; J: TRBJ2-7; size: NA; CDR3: CASSPGAREQYF; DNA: TGTGCCAGCAGTCCAGGGGCGCGGGAGCAGTACTTC
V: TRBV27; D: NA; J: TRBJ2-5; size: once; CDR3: CASSGAAQETQYF; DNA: TGTGCCAGCAGTGGAGCAGCCCAAGAGACCCAGTACTTC
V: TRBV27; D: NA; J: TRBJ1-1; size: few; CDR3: CASSPRTRLNTEAFF; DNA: TGTGCCAGCAGCCCACGGACAAGGTTGAACACTGAAGCTTTCTTT
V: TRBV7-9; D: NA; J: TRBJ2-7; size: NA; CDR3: CASSLVQGSDEQYF; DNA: TGTGCCAGCAGCTTAGTCCAGGGGTCGGACGAGCAGTACTTC
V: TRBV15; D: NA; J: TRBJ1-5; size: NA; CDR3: CATSPGYSNQPQHF; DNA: TGTGCCACCAGCCCAGGTTATAGCAATCAGCCCCAGCATTTT
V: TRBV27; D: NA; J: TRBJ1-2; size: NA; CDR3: CASSLAVYDYGYTF; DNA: TGTGCCAGCAGTTTGGCGGTTTATGACTATGGCTACACCTTC
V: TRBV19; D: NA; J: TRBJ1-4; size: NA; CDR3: CASSIWGHLGEKLFF; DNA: TGTGCCAGTAGTATATGGGGGCACCTTGGAGAAAAACTGTTTTTT
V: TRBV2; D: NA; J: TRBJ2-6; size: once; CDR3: CASTAQGANVLTF; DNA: TGTGCCAGCACCGCACAAGGGGCCAACGTCCTGACTTTC
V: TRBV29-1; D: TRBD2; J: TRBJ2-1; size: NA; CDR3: CSVDSGGAVNEQFF; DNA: TGCAGCGTTGATAGCGGGGGGGCCGTCAATGAGCAGTTCTTC
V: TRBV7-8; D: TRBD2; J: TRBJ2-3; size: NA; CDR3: CASSIGRAGGPVTDTQYF; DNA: TGTGCCAGCAGCATCGGAAGAGCGGGGGGGCCGGTCACAGATACGCAGTATTTT
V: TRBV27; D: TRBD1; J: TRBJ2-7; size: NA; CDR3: CASSLRPGGAYEQYF; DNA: TGTGCCAGCAGTTTAAGACCAGGGGGCGCTTACGAGCAGTACTTC
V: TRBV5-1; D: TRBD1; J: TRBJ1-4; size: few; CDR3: CASSLGQGERLFF; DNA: TGCGCCAGCAGCTTGGGACAGGGGGAACGACTGTTTTTT